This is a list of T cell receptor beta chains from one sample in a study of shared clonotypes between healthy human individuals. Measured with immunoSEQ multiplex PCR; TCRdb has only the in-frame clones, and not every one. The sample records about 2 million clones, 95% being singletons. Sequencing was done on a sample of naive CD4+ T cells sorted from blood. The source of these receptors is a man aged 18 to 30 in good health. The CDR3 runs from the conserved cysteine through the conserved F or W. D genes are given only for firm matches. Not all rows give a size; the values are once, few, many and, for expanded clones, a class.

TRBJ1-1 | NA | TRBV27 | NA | TGTGCCAGCAGTCCCACTTACAAACAAGTGAGCACTGAAGCTTTCTTT | CASSPTYKQVSTEAFF
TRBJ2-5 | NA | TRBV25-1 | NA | TGTGCCAGCGTTAACAGCCCGGGGACCCAGTACTTC | CASVNSPGTQYF
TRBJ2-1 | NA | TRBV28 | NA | TGTGCCAGCAGTTTTGAGGCAGTAAACCTGTACAATGAGCAGTTCTTC | CASSFEAVNLYNEQFF
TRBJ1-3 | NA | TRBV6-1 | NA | TGTGCCAGCAGTGAAGCGGCGAGGAGGGTGGACACCATATATTTT | CASSEAARRVDTIYF
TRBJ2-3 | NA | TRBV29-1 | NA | TGCAGCGTTGCTCGGAGCACAGATACGCAGTATTTT | CSVARSTDTQYF
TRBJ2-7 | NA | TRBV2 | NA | TGTGCCGGACACCAGACAGGAGGGTACGAGCAGTACTTC | CAGHQTGGYEQYF
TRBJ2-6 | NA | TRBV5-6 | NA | TGTGCCAGCAGCTTGGCGGGGCATGGGGCCAACGTCCTGACTTTC | CASSLAGHGANVLTF
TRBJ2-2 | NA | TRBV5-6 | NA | TGTGCCAGCAGCTTGGCCGGCAGGGTTGGCACCGGGGAGCTGTTTTTT | CASSLAGRVGTGELFF
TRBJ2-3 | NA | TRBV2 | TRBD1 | TGTGCCAGCAGTGGATGGGGACAGGGGAGAGATACGCAGTATTTT | CASSGWGQGRDTQYF
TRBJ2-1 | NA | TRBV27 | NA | TGTGCCAGCAGTTTCCCCAGCCACAATGAGCAGTTCTTC | CASSFPSHNEQFF
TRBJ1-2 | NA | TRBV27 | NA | TGTGCCAGCAGCCGGACAAGGGGGAACTATGGCTACACCTTC | CASSRTRGNYGYTF
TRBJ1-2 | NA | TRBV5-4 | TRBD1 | TGTGCCAGCAGCTTAACCGGACAGGGGCGATTGCCGGGCTATGGCTACACCTTC | CASSLTGQGRLPGYGYTF
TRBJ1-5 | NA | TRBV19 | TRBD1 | TGTGCCAGTAGTATAACAGGGGGTAGCAATCAGCCCCAGCATTTT | CASSITGGSNQPQHF
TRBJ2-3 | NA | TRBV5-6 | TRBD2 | TGTGCCAGCAGCCGTAGTGGTAGCGGGAGGTACACAGATACGCAGTATTTT | CASSRSGSGRYTDTQYF
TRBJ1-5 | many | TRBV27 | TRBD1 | TGTGCCAGCAAAGTTGAGGACAGGGGCAATCAGCCCCAGCATTTT | CASKVEDRGNQPQHF
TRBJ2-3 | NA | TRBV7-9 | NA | TGTGCCAGCAGCCCTACTCCCCTAAGCTCAGATACGCAGTATTTT | CASSPTPLSSDTQYF
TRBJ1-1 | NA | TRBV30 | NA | TGTGCCTGGGTAACCCGGGGAGGGCGTTTTACTGAAGCTTTCTTT | CAWVTRGGRFTEAFF
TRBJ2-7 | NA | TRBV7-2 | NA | TGTGCCAGCAGCTTAGGGCGCGGGGCCACCTACGAGCAGTACTTC | CASSLGRGATYEQYF
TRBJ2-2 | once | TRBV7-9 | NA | TGTGCCAGCAGCTTACTAGGTGGGACCGGGGAGCTGTTTTTT | CASSLLGGTGELFF
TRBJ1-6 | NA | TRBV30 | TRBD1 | TGTGCCTGGAGTACGGGACAGGGGATTTCACCCCTCCACTTT | CAWSTGQGISPLHF
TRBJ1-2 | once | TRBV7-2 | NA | TGTGCCAGCAGCTTAGGGTCGGGAAGGGTCAATGGCTACACCTTC | CASSLGSGRVNGYTF
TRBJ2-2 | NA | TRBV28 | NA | TGTGCCAGCAGACTTATGCAGGGGACCGGGGAGCTGTTTTTT | CASRLMQGTGELFF
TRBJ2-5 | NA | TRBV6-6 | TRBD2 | TGTGCCAGCAGTTCCTACCTTAGCGGGTCGGGGGAGACCCAGTACTTC | CASSSYLSGSGETQYF
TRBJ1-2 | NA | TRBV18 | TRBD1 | TGTGCCAGCTCACCGTCCCGGGACAGTTATGGCTACACCTTC | CASSPSRDSYGYTF
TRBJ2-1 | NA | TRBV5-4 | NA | TGTGCCAGCAGTAGGGACGACAATGAGCAGTTCTTC | CASSRDDNEQFF
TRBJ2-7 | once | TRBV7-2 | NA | TGTGCCAGCAGCTTCGGCTACACCTACGAGCAGTACTTC | CASSFGYTYEQYF
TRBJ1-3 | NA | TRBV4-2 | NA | TGTGCCAGCAGCCTCGGGACATCTGGAAACACCATATATTTT | CASSLGTSGNTIYF
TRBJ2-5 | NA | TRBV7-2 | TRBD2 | TGTGCCAGCAGCCTAGCGGGATTGCAAGAGACCCAGTACTTC | CASSLAGLQETQYF
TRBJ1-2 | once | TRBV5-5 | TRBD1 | TGTGCCAGCAGCACCGGACAGGTCGCCTATGGCTACACCTTC | CASSTGQVAYGYTF
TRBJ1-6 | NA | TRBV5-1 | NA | TGCGCCAGCAGCTTGGACGGGGGATTTAATTCACCCCTCCACTTT | CASSLDGGFNSPLHF
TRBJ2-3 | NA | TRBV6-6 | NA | TGTGCCAGCACCAAAATAGGGGTTAGGGATACGCAGTATTTT | CASTKIGVRDTQYF
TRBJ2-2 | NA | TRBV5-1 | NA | TGCGCCAGCAGCTTAACGGGAGACCCAACCGGGGAGCTGTTTTTT | CASSLTGDPTGELFF
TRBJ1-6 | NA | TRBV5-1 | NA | TGCGCCAGCAGCTTGTCGGGGGTTCTTAATTCACCCCTCCACTTT | CASSLSGVLNSPLHF
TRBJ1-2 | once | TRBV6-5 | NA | TGTGCCAGCAGAACCGGGACACTAAACTATGGCTACACCTTC | CASRTGTLNYGYTF
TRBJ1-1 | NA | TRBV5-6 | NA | TGTGCCAGCAGCGTTGGGGAGGGGTACACTGAAGCTTTCTTT | CASSVGEGYTEAFF
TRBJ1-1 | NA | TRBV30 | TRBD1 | TGTGCCTGGAGTGGTCACTGGACAGGGAACACTGAAGCTTTCTTT | CAWSGHWTGNTEAFF
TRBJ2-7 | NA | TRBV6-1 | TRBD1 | TGTGCCAGCAGTGAGACGAGGACAGGGAAATACGAGCAGTACTTC | CASSETRTGKYEQYF
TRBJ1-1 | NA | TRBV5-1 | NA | TGCGCCAGCAGCTTGCTAGGGGGCACTGAAGCTTTCTTT | CASSLLGGTEAFF
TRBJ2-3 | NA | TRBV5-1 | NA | TGCGCCAGCAGCTTGGGGAGCAGCATCACAGATACGCAGTATTTT | CASSLGSSITDTQYF
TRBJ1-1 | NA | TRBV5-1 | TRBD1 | TGCGCCAGCAGCACCTGGACAGGGGGGAACACTGAAGCTTTCTTT | CASSTWTGGNTEAFF
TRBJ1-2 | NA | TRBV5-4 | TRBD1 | TGTGCCAGCAGTCCTCTAGGGGGCGTTTATGGCTACACCTTC | CASSPLGGVYGYTF
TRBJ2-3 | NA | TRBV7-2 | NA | TGTGCCAGCAGCCCCAGTCCCAGGGATACGCAGTATTTT | CASSPSPRDTQYF